A selection of T cell receptor beta chains follows, all from one sample in a study of neoadjuvant anti-PD-1 for oral cavity cancer. This table comes from immunoSEQ multiplex PCR, and its TCRdb copy is limited to in-frame clones, with some not included. The table records over 30,000 clones, around nine tenths of them present only once. Material: PBMCs, obtained before nivolumab (anti-PD-1) treatment. The receptors were gathered from a person aged 35-79 years with oral cavity squamous cell carcinoma. Both conserved end residues are part of each CDR3. Fields, in order: V gene, J gene, clone size, D gene, CDR3 DNA, CDR3 protein. D genes are given only for firm matches. Clone sizes are given selectively: once, few, many, or a class where the clone is expanded.

TRBV9	TRBJ1-4	.	TRBD1	TGTGCCAGCAGCCCCCAGACAGGGTTTGAAAAACTGTTTTTT	CASSPQTGFEKLFF
TRBV5-1	TRBJ1-4	.	.	TGCGCCAGCAGCCCCAGGACATGGGGTGAAAAACTGTTTTTT	CASSPRTWGEKLFF
TRBV7-6	TRBJ1-1	.	.	TGTGCCAGCAGCTTAGGTCCAGGGTCGGGGAACACTGAAGCTTTCTTT	CASSLGPGSGNTEAFF
TRBV11-2	TRBJ2-7	.	TRBD1	TGTGCCAGCAGCCTGTCGACAGGGCGGTACGAGCAGTACTTC	CASSLSTGRYEQYF
TRBV27	TRBJ2-7	.	.	TGTGCCAGCAGTTTATCCGCCCACAGGGAGCAGTACTTC	CASSLSAHREQYF
TRBV7-6	TRBJ2-5	once	.	TGTGCCAGTGGGTTACGAGAGACCCAGTACTTC	CASGLRETQYF
TRBV12-5	TRBJ2-5	.	TRBD2	TGTGCTAGTGGTTTAACTAGCGGGGTCCAAGAGACCCAGTACTTC	CASGLTSGVQETQYF
TRBV6-6	TRBJ1-2	.	TRBD1	TGTGCCAGCAGTTACTCGACAGGGGAGGGCTATGGCTACACCTTC	CASSYSTGEGYGYTF
TRBV12-5	TRBJ2-1	.	TRBD2	TGTGCTAGTGGTTTGGTACTAGCGGGGGCCGATTCCTACAATGAGCAGTTCTTC	CASGLVLAGADSYNEQFF
TRBV5-4	TRBJ1-2	.	TRBD1	TGTGCCAGCAGCTCCGGACAGGCGAACTATGGCTACACCTTC	CASSSGQANYGYTF
TRBV2	TRBJ1-5	few	.	TGTGCCAGCAGTGCACAGGGTTATCAGCCCCAGCATTTT	CASSAQGYQPQHF
TRBV9	TRBJ2-1	.	.	TGTGCCAGCAGCGCTGGGTGGGGACTGGTTTCCAATGAGCAGTTCTTC	CASSAGWGLVSNEQFF
TRBV7-9	TRBJ2-7	.	.	TGTGCCAGCAGCTTAGACCTTGACCCCCCCTACGAGCAGTACTTC	CASSLDLDPPYEQYF
TRBV7-2	TRBJ2-2	once	TRBD2	TGTGCCAGCAGCTTAGTAGCGGGGGGGCCTACCGGGGAGCTGTTTTTT	CASSLVAGGPTGELFF
TRBV10-3	TRBJ1-1	.	.	TGTGCCATCAGTGAGGCCTGGGACACGCCCTCTGGGGACACTGAAGCTTTCTTT	CAISEAWDTPSGDTEAFF
TRBV2	TRBJ1-2	.	.	TGTGCCAGCTGGAGGGGTTTGGACTATGGCTACACCTTC	CASWRGLDYGYTF
TRBV19	TRBJ1-1	.	TRBD1	TGTGCCAGTCTCCTCGACAGGGAGTCCACTGAAGCTTTCTTT	CASLLDRESTEAFF
TRBV4-3	TRBJ1-6	.	TRBD1	TGCGCCAGCAGCCCTCAACTTCGGCCAGGGGGATATTCACCCCTCCACTTT	CASSPQLRPGGYSPLHF
TRBV6-1	TRBJ1-5	.	TRBD1	TGTGCCAGCAACGACAGGGCCAATCAGCCCCAGCATTTT	CASNDRANQPQHF
TRBV27	TRBJ1-6	.	TRBD1	TGTGCCAGCAGGACGGGACAGGGGATTAATTCACCCCTCCACTTT	CASRTGQGINSPLHF
TRBV4-1	TRBJ2-1	.	.	TGCGCCAGCAGCCAACCCCTTAGAACAGGGAACAATGAGCAGTTCTTC	CASSQPLRTGNNEQFF
TRBV7-2	TRBJ2-7	.	.	TGTGCCAGCAGCTTGAGGGGATACGACGAGCAGTACTTC	CASSLRGYDEQYF
TRBV5-1	TRBJ1-2	.	.	TGCGCCAGCAGCCCGGACTCTAACTATGGCTACACCTTC	CASSPDSNYGYTF
TRBV7-2	TRBJ2-2	.	.	TGTGCCAGCTACCTCGGCAGGGAGGCCACCGGGGAGCTGTTTTTT	CASYLGREATGELFF
TRBV10-1	TRBJ2-3	.	.	TGCGCCAGCAAGGGGGACATGAGCACAGATACGCAGTATTTT	CASKGDMSTDTQYF
TRBV28	TRBJ1-6	.	.	TGTGCCAGCAGTTTAGAGTTCTCCTATAATTCACCCCTCCACTTT	CASSLEFSYNSPLHF
TRBV5-1	TRBJ2-5	.	.	TGCGCCAGCAGCTTGGACCCGGGACTGGGCCAAGAGACCCAGTACTTC	CASSLDPGLGQETQYF
TRBV7-9	TRBJ2-1	.	TRBD2	TGTGCCAGCAGCTTAGAGAGCGGGGGGTACAATGAGCAGTTCTTC	CASSLESGGYNEQFF
TRBV5-6	TRBJ1-3	.	.	TGTGCCAGCAGCTTTTTAGGACCAGGAAACACCATATATTTT	CASSFLGPGNTIYF
TRBV28	TRBJ1-2	.	TRBD1	TGTGCCAGCACGTCCCCGGCCAGGGGGTTTTATGGCTACACCTTC	CASTSPARGFYGYTF
TRBV6-5	TRBJ1-2	once	.	TGTGCCAGCAGTGGGACAACTAACTATGGCTACACCTTC	CASSGTTNYGYTF
TRBV4-1	TRBJ1-1	.	.	TGCGCCAGCAGCTTACCGTGGGGGGAAGAGTGGAACACTGAAGCTTTCTTT	CASSLPWGEEWNTEAFF
TRBV28	TRBJ1-1	.	TRBD1	TGTGCCAGCAGATCGACAGGGGGCGCCGCGGAAGCTTTCTTT	CASRSTGGAAEAFF
TRBV7-9	TRBJ1-1	.	.	TGTGCCAGCAGCTGGGCGGGGGCTGAAGCTTTCTTT	CASSWAGAEAFF
TRBV19	TRBJ2-7	.	.	TGTGCCAGTAGTCCCTGGCGGGACGGCTACGAGCAGTACTTC	CASSPWRDGYEQYF
TRBV9	TRBJ2-1	once	.	TGTGCCAGCAGCCGCGGGGGCCCCTACAATGAGCAGTTCTTC	CASSRGGPYNEQFF
TRBV5-6	TRBJ1-2	few	TRBD1	TGTGCCAGCATCAATTTGGACAGGCCGTCCGGTGGCTACACCTTC	CASINLDRPSGGYTF
TRBV15	TRBJ2-4	.	TRBD1	TGTGCCACCAGCAGAGACCAAGACAGGGGTTTAGACATTCAGTACTTC	CATSRDQDRGLDIQYF
TRBV7-8	TRBJ2-5	.	.	TGTGCCAGCAGCTTAGTAGTGGGGGTCTGGGCTGTAGAGACCCAGTACTTC	CASSLVVGVWAVETQYF
TRBV19	TRBJ1-1	.	.	TGTGCCAGTAGTGCAAAGCAGGACACTGAAGCTTTCTTT	CASSAKQDTEAFF
TRBV15	TRBJ1-5	.	.	TGTGCCACCAGCAGAGACCCGAGCGGCAATCAGCCCCAGCATTTT	CATSRDPSGNQPQHF
TRBV7-9	TRBJ2-7	.	TRBD1	TGTGCCAGCAGCTTGACAGGGGTCGAGCAGTACTTC	CASSLTGVEQYF
TRBV18	TRBJ2-7	.	TRBD1	TGTGCCAGCTCAACAAGGACAGGGTCCTACGAGCAGTACTTC	CASSTRTGSYEQYF
TRBV5-4	TRBJ1-1	few	.	TGTGCCAGCAGCTTGAGAGAGAGACCCACTGAAGCTTTCTTT	CASSLRERPTEAFF
TRBV30	TRBJ1-1	few	.	TGTGCCTGGAGTCGGGGCTCGAAGGGGACTGAAGCTTTCTTT	CAWSRGSKGTEAFF
TRBV5-1	TRBJ1-1	.	.	TGCGCCAGCAGCGAGGGTCCGGCGTCGACTGAAGCTTTCTTT	CASSEGPASTEAFF
TRBV19	TRBJ1-2	.	.	TGTGCCAGTAGTATAGAGGCGGCGGGTGTCGGCTACACCTTC	CASSIEAAGVGYTF
TRBV19	TRBJ2-3	.	.	TGTGCCAGTAGTCAGTCAGATACGCAGTATTTT	CASSQSDTQYF
TRBV11-2	TRBJ2-7	.	.	TGTGCCAGCAGCCCGACACCTCCGGGACTCCACGAGCAGTACTTC	CASSPTPPGLHEQYF
TRBV27	TRBJ1-2	.	TRBD1	TGTGCCAGCAGAATCTTATACAGGGGAGCTAACTATGGCTACACCTTC	CASRILYRGANYGYTF
TRBV4-1	TRBJ2-1	.	TRBD2	TGCGCCAGCAGCCAAGATTACACAGCGGGGAGCTCCTACAATGAGCAGTTCTTC	CASSQDYTAGSSYNEQFF
TRBV6-5	TRBJ2-7	.	TRBD1	TGTGCCAGCAGTTATATGGACAGGGGCTACGAGCAGTACTTC	CASSYMDRGYEQYF